The clone carrying this T cell receptor beta chain was observed at least ten times. The data were taken from a study of Graves' ophthalmopathy and Graves' hyperthyroidism. Using RNA transcripts, the TCR beta CDR3 regions were amplified. RT-PCR was first run with HTBI primers, then multiplex PCR in a second round. TCRdb reanalysed the multiplex PCR reads using MiXCR and keeps one entry per CDR3 protein. The table includes over 500,000 distinct CDR3 sequences, 22% detected once. There are 14 residues in the CDR3. Trimming cost V 5 bases and J 4 bases, with 14 bases left between them. The clonotype comes from a woman under 30 with stable Graves' hyperthyroidism. Some clones in this sample may be carry-over from other donors' samples. The chain joins TRBV12-3 or TRBV12-4 to TRBJ1-1; no reliable D call. The sequenced sample consisted of peripheral blood. CDR3 residues: CASSPIKWSTEAFF. The CDR3 region has the DNA TGTGCCAGCAGTCCTATCAAATGGAGCACTGAAGCTTTCTTT.